The clone carrying this T cell receptor beta chain was counted only a few times. This entry comes from a study of blood T cell repertoires in COVID-19. V dropped 5 bases and J dropped 1 base, with 12 bases sitting between them. The CDR3 sequence is 14 residues long. Germline V gene lookup returns CDR1 SGHRS and CDR2 YFSETQ. Repertoires were generated with immunoSEQ multiplex PCR, while TCRdb's copy carries only in-frame clones and drops some. The top ten hold just under 8.5% of the sample, which has about 43,000 clones, about nine tenths seen once. Sequences were obtained from peripheral blood. The receptor was derived from a man aged 55-75 years with active COVID-19. The V and J genes are TRBV5-1 and TRBJ1-1; weak D call: TRBD1 (5 bases). The CDR3 reads CASRDLRENTEAFF. In DNA, the CDR3 is TGCGCCAGCAGAGACCTCAGGGAGAACACTGAAGCTTTCTTT.